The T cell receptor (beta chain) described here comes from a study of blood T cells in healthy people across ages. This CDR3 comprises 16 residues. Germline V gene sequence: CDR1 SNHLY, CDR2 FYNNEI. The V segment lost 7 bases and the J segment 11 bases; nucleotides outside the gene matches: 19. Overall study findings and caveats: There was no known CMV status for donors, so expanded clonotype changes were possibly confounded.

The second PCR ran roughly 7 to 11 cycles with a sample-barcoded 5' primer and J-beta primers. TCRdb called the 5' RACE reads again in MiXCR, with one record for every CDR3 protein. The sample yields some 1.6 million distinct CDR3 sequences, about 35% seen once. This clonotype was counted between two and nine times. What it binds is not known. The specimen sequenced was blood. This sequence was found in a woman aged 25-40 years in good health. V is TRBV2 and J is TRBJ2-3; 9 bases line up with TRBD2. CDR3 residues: CASIPSGGTPRGRQYF. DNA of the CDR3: TGTGCCAGCATCCCCAGCGGGGGGACACCGAGGGGTCGGCAGTATTTT.